These 24 T cell receptor beta chains were all obtained from the same sample, sequenced in a study of control samples from healthy donors and cancer patients. Sequencing used immunoSEQ multiplex PCR; TCRdb keeps in-frame clones, though not all of them. The repertoire holds about 190,000 clones, with about 89% as singletons. The specimen sequenced was blood. These receptors all stem from a man between 25 and 39 years old in good health.

The chain joins TRBV4-1 to TRBJ1-2; 7 nucleotides agree with TRBD1. J gave up 5 bases and V 5 bases, and 14 bases lay outside the gene matches. CDR1 and CDR2 from the germline V gene are MGHRA and YSYEKL. The CDR3 is 16 amino acids. The CDR3 loop reads CASSIGGDSLPYGYTF. The CDR3 region has the DNA TGCGCCAGCAGCATCGGGGGGGACAGCTTACCTTATGGCTACACCTTC.

The rearrangement joins TRBV2 to TRBJ2-1, with TRBD2 identical over 9 bases. With 7 bases clipped from V and 8 bases from J, the junction kept 9 bases outside the gene matches. In germline, CDR1 is SNHLY, CDR2 FYNNEI. The length of the CDR3 is 14 residues. The chain's CDR3 is CASMASGGNDEQFF. DNA for the CDR3: TGTGCCAGCATGGCAAGCGGGGGGAACGATGAGCAGTTCTTC.

The chain couples TRBV6-4 to TRBJ2-1, with a tentative D call TRBD2 (6 bases). CDR3 size: 15 residues. Germline V gene sequence: CDR1 MRHNA, CDR2 SNTAGT. V lost 2 bases, J lost 3 bases, and 11 bases lay in between. CDR3 nucleotides: TGTGCCAGCAGTGACGCGGCGGAGGGCTACAATGAGCAGTTCTTC. It specifies CASSDAAEGYNEQFF.

The CDR3 sequence is CASSAGIYEQFF. In nucleotides, the CDR3 is TGTGCCAGTAGCGCAGGAATCTATGAGCAGTTCTTC. This chain joins TRBV19 and TRBJ2-1; D gene uncertain. There are 12 residues in the CDR3. Looked up from germline, CDR1 is LNHDA and CDR2 is SQIVND (reference sequence). Trimming removed 6 bases at V and 8 bases at J, with 11 bases between. The full variable domain, its missing parts supplied by reference TRBV19 and TRBJ2-1, is DGGITQSPKYLFRKEGQNVTLSCEQNLNHDAMYWYRQDPGQGLRLIYYSQIVNDFQKGDIAEGYSVSREKKESFPLTVTSAQKNPTAFYLCASSAGIYEQFFGPGTRLTVL.

The V and J genes are TRBV29-1 and TRBJ2-3; either TRBD1 or TRBD2 may supply D (6 bases each). Germline V gene lookup returns CDR1 SQVTM and CDR2 ANQGSEA. Trimming left V 6 bases short and J 1 base short, with 17 bases between. The CDR3 has 15 residues. The CDR3 DNA is TGCAGCGTGGGGGGCAGCGTCACTCGCACAGATACGCAGTATTTT. This sequence encodes CSVGGSVTRTDTQYF.

The CDR3 nucleotides are TGTGCCACCAGGGACATCTTCAATGAGCAGTTCTTC. Translation: CATRDIFNEQFF. V gene TRBV15 combines with J gene TRBJ2-1, with a possible D match to TRBD1 (5 bases). Germline V CDR1 and CDR2: LNHNV, YYDKDF (reference sequence). The V and J ends lost 6 bases and 6 bases respectively, with 9 bases between them. The CDR3 consists of 12 residues.

The J gene is TRBJ2-7, the V gene TRBV7-2; unclear D gene. The germline V gene encodes CDR1 SGHTA and CDR2 FQGNSA. V was cut by 5 bases and J by 4 bases, with 15 bases left in between. The CDR3 is 14 amino acids. The CDR3 sequence is CASSPQLGLYEQYF. As DNA, the CDR3 is TGTGCCAGCAGCCCACAATTAGGGTTATACGAGCAGTACTTC.

The genes are TRBV5-8 and TRBJ1-5; possibly TRBD1 for D (5 bases). Germline V gives CDR1 SGHTS, CDR2 YDEGEE. The CDR3 has 13 amino acids. The ends were cut back, 4 bases at V and 5 bases at J, with 10 bases in the middle. The CDR3 region is CASSRDRHQPQHF. Here the CDR3 DNA reads TGTGCCAGCAGCCGTGACAGACATCAGCCCCAGCATTTT.

This clone was found once. The V and J genes are TRBV5-6 and TRBJ1-2; 11 bases fit TRBD1. Germline CDR1 SGHDT, CDR2 YYEEEE. Germline trimming cut 4 bases from V and 4 bases from J; bases unmatched to any gene: 6. CDR3 length equals 15 residues. This chain's CDR3 is CASSRRTGGGYGYTF. The CDR3 DNA follows: TGTGCCAGCAGCCGTCGGACAGGGGGCGGCTATGGCTACACCTTC.

The chain has TRBV19 and TRBJ2-5; D is possibly TRBD1 (6 bases). The germline CDR1 and CDR2 sequences are LNHDA and SQIVND (reference sequence). The CDR3 has 14 residues. V lost 4 bases, J lost 1 base, and 10 bases lay in between. CDR3 coding DNA: TGTGCCAGTAGTACAGGACAGCTCCAAGAGACCCAGTACTTC. It codes for CASSTGQLQETQYF. The whole variable domain, filled in from reference TRBV19 and TRBJ2-5, reads DGGITQSPKYLFRKEGQNVTLSCEQNLNHDAMYWYRQDPGQGLRLIYYSQIVNDFQKGDIAEGYSVSREKKESFPLTVTSAQKNPTAFYLCASSTGQLQETQYFGPGTRLLVL.

This chain connects TRBV6-5 to TRBJ2-1, with a possible D match to TRBD1 (6 bases). The germline V gene has CDR1 MNHEY and CDR2 SVGAGI. V lost 7 bases and J 9 bases, leaving 16 bases between the germline ends. The CDR3 sequence is 13 residues long. CDR3 bases: TGTGCCAGCACCAGGACCCGAGGGGGTGAGCAGTTCTTC. This encodes CASTRTRGGEQFF.

The chain is built from TRBV9 and TRBJ1-1, with D unclear. This CDR3 is built from 15 residues. In germline, CDR1 is SGDLS, CDR2 YYNGEE. V was cut by 4 bases and J by 1 base, with 14 bases left in between. Here the CDR3 reads CASSPGPRENTEAFF. The CDR3 DNA reads TGTGCCAGCAGCCCAGGCCCGAGAGAGAACACTGAAGCTTTCTTT.

The chain employs TRBV30 and TRBJ2-7; the D call may be TRBD1 or TRBD2 (5 bases each). This CDR3 spans 14 amino acids. Germline-derived CDR1 and CDR2 are GTSNPN and SVGIG (reference sequence). V was trimmed by 3 bases and J by 4 bases, leaving 16 bases between them. This CDR3 reads CAWSARDRFYEQYF. Here the CDR3 DNA reads TGTGCCTGGAGCGCCAGGGACCGCTTTTACGAGCAGTACTTC.

The V gene is TRBV19, the J gene TRBJ1-6, with D unresolved. Germline CDR1 LNHDA, CDR2 SQIVND (reference sequence). This CDR3 comprises 13 residues. With 5 bases removed from V and 6 bases from J, the gap between germline ends came to 8 bases. For the CDR3, the DNA is TGTGCCAGTAGTTCATTAGTTAATTCACCCCTCCACTTT. This gives the protein CASSSLVNSPLHF.

The genes are TRBV24-1 and TRBJ1-2, with D unclear. The germline V and J ends were trimmed by 6 bases and 8 bases, with 12 bases remaining between them. Germline V CDR1 and CDR2: KGHDR, SFDVKD. The CDR3 has 12 amino acids. CDR3 residues: CATSPWGTGYTF. The CDR3 DNA is TGTGCCACCAGTCCATGGGGAACGGGCTACACCTTC.

This chain connects TRBV6-1 to TRBJ1-4, with 7 bases matching TRBD1. Trimming removed 4 bases from V and 5 bases from J; junction bases left unmatched: 10. Germline CDR1 and CDR2: MNHNS and SASEGT. This CDR3 is 16 amino acids long. CDR3 sequence: CASSARSGTVNEKLFF. CDR3 DNA: TGTGCCAGCAGTGCCCGTTCCGGGACAGTGAATGAAAAACTGTTTTTT.

V and J are TRBV24-1 and TRBJ1-5, with D possibly matching TRBD1 (6 bases). CDR3 length: 15 residues. The ends were cut back, 10 bases at V and 2 bases at J, with 17 bases in the middle. Germline values: CDR1 KGHDR, CDR2 SFDVKD. The CDR3 loop reads CATQGRQGGNQPQHF. The CDR3 DNA sequence: TGTGCCACGCAGGGGCGGCAAGGAGGCAATCAGCCCCAGCATTTT.

This chain links TRBV19 with TRBJ1-4; tentatively, D is TRBD1 (5 bases). CDR1 is LNHDA, CDR2 SQIVND, per germline (reference sequence). CDR3 length equals 14 residues. V dropped 3 bases and J dropped 10 bases, with 15 bases sitting between them. CDR3 region: CASSISDIRGKLFF. CDR3 nucleotide sequence: TGTGCCAGTAGTATTTCGGACATAAGGGGAAAACTGTTTTTT.

The chain carries TRBV3-1 (or the pseudogene TRBV3-2) and TRBJ2-1; D might be TRBD1 (6 bases). V was pared by 2 bases and J by 0 bases, with 14 bases between. CDR1 LGHDT and CDR2 YNNKEL come from the germline V gene (reference sequence). There are 17 residues in the CDR3. In DNA form, the CDR3 reads TGTGCCAGCAGCCAACGCACACAGGGTAGCTCCTACAATGAGCAGTTCTTC. As protein: CASSQRTQGSSYNEQFF.

The chain couples TRBV11-3 to TRBJ1-1; D gene ambiguous. V lost 5 bases, J lost 4 bases, and 17 bases lay in between. The CDR3 covers 15 residues. The germline V gene encodes CDR1 SGHNT and CDR2 YENEEA. This CDR3 reads CASSPKGTTPTEAFF. The CDR3 bases are TGTGCCAGCAGCCCGAAAGGCACAACTCCCACTGAAGCTTTCTTT.

This clone was counted once. The chain carries TRBV4-1 and TRBJ2-3; no definite D call. The germline gives CDR1 MGHRA, CDR2 YSYEKL. V was trimmed by 1 base and J by 6 bases, leaving 8 bases between them. CDR3 size: 13 residues. This CDR3 reads CASSQGVRDTQYF. In DNA form, the CDR3 reads TGCGCCAGCAGCCAAGGGGTAAGGGATACGCAGTATTTT.

The chain joins TRBV29-1 to TRBJ2-3; D is possibly TRBD2 (5 bases). V was pared by 4 bases and J by 2 bases, with 10 bases between. CDR1 SQVTM and CDR2 ANQGSEA come from the germline V gene. The CDR3 sequence is 13 residues long. The CDR3 loop reads CSVGGGFTDTQYF. Written as DNA, the CDR3 is TGCAGCGTTGGAGGAGGATTCACAGATACGCAGTATTTT.

The rearrangement joins TRBV18 to TRBJ2-1; 9 nucleotides align to TRBD2. The CDR3 contains 16 residues. Germline lookup yields CDR1 KGHSH and CDR2 LQKENI. V trimming: 0 bases; J trimming: 12 bases; junction bases outside the gene matches: 12. CDR3 sequence (DNA): TGTGCCAGCTCACCACCGTTATCTAGCGGGGTGAAGGCGCAGTTCTTC. It is translated as CASSPPLSSGVKAQFF.

The chain uses TRBV7-9 and TRBJ1-2; D perhaps matches TRBD1 (6 bases). Trimming stripped 10 bases from V and 6 bases from J, with 21 bases between. Germline CDR1 reads SEHNR; CDR2 reads FQNEAQ (reference sequence). The CDR3 runs 14 residues. CDR3 in DNA: TGTGCCACCGCGTCCCGGGGGCCCTTTCATGGCTACACCTTC. This codes for CATASRGPFHGYTF.